This T cell receptor (beta chain) was obtained from a study of early T cells in non-severe SARS-CoV-2 infection. Study at large: With bulk RNA from unsorted whole blood as input, sequencing yielded unpaired chains. Study-level results: VDJdb matching skewed toward anti-spike CD8 responses, missing private and CD4 specificities.

Regarding this clonotype: The antigen is undetermined.

Attachment of unique molecular identifiers was made to individual cDNA molecules. TCRdb independently ran MiXCR on the 5' RACE reads; one entry per CDR3 protein. The repertoire holds about 31,000 distinct CDR3 sequences, roughly 6.6% seen once, with around 13% in the top ten. V shed 3 bases, J shed 4 bases, and the junction held 11 bases outside the gene matches. CDR3 length: 17 amino acids. Germline V CDR1 and CDR2: SEHNR, FQNEAQ (reference sequence). This sequence originates from an adult who was a healthcare worker with PCR-confirmed SARS-CoV-2 infection or an uninfected control (not recorded which). This sample comprised whole blood, obtained at baseline. The chain carries TRBV7-9 and TRBJ2-3, with TRBD2 matching 9 bases. CDR3 amino acids: CASSLLAGAVVADTQYF. DNA for the CDR3: TGTGCCAGCAGCTTGTTAGCGGGAGCTGTCGTCGCAGATACGCAGTATTTT. Complete variable domain (other parts from reference TRBV7-9 and TRBJ2-3): DTGVSQNPRHKITKRGQNVTFRCDPISEHNRLYWYRQTLGQGPEFLTYFQNEAQLEKSRLLSDRFSAERPKGSFSTLEIQRTEQGDSAMYLCASSLLAGAVVADTQYFGPGTRLTVL.